This T cell receptor (beta chain) was found in a study of naive and memory T cell subsets. A UMI-containing oligonucleotide was joined by 3' ligation to the TCR cDNA template. The V gene's germline CDR1 is MNHEY and CDR2 SVGAGI. The CDR3 runs to 16 residues. With 0 bases clipped from V and 0 bases from J, the junction kept 2 bases outside the gene matches. This clonotype was counted many times. The SP2 primer and nested alpha and beta constant region primers amplified ligated cDNA in four rounds. MiXCR, applied by TCRdb to the 5' RACE reads, yields one record per CDR3 protein. The profile shows tens of thousands of distinct CDR3 sequences, roughly 6.7% of them singletons.

The gene calls are TRBV6-5 and TRBJ1-3; 7 bases map to TRBD1. The clonotype originates from a male donor in good health. The CDR3 here is CASSYSGTVSGNTIYF. The DNA of the CDR3 is TGTGCCAGCAGTTACTCCGGGACAGTCTCTGGAAACACCATATATTTT.